A single sample is the source of the 31 T cell receptor beta chains below, sequenced in a study of blood T cell repertoires in COVID-19. The method was immunoSEQ multiplex PCR; TCRdb's version includes in-frame clones alone and lacks a portion of them. The sample yields roughly 75,000 clones, roughly 86% seen once. The source material was peripheral blood. Receptors originate from a woman in her seventies with acute or convalescent COVID-19.

V and J are TRBV6-5 and TRBJ1-1; D gene ambiguous. CDR3 length equals 13 residues. The V gene's germline CDR1 is MNHEY and CDR2 SVGAGI. V lost 3 bases and J lost 1, with 6 bases in between. The CDR3 DNA follows: TGTGCCAGCAGTTATAGATCGAACACTGAAGCTTTCTTT. This encodes CASSYRSNTEAFF.

The V and J genes are TRBV7-7 and TRBJ2-2, with TRBD1 matching over 8 bases. The CDR3 spans 17 residues. The V gene's germline CDR1 is SSHAT and CDR2 FNYEAQ (reference sequence). Trimming removed 5 bases from V and 5 bases from J; junction bases left unmatched: 13. The CDR3 DNA follows: TGTGCCAGCAGCCCGACCCTCGGACAGGGACGAACCGGGGAGCTGTTTTTT. Its translation is CASSPTLGQGRTGELFF.

V gene TRBV7-9 combines with J gene TRBJ1-2, with 7 bases lining up with TRBD1. This CDR3 comprises 15 residues. After removal of 1 base from V and 2 bases from J, the junction contained 4 bases not matched to a gene. CDR1 is SEHNR and CDR2 is FQNEAQ in the germline V gene (reference sequence). The CDR3 sequence is CASSLGGTANYGYTF. The CDR3 DNA sequence: TGTGCCAGCAGCTTAGGGGGGACAGCGAACTATGGCTACACCTTC.

The rearrangement links TRBV9 to TRBJ1-5; tentatively, D is TRBD1 (6 bases). This CDR3 region has 15 residues. The germline V gene has CDR1 SGDLS and CDR2 YYNGEE. The V and J ends lost 2 bases and 4 bases respectively, with 13 bases between them. As DNA, the CDR3 is TGTGCCAGCAGCGTGGGCAGGGGACCAAATCAGCCCCAGCATTTT. Residues: CASSVGRGPNQPQHF.

This chain links TRBV19 with TRBJ1-1; tentatively, D is TRBD1 (5 bases). V gave up 7 bases and J gave up 2 bases, with 17 bases separating them. The CDR3 consists of 15 residues. Per the germline V gene, CDR1 is LNHDA and CDR2 is SQIVND (reference sequence). The CDR3 nucleotides are TGTGCCAGTACGGGACTTACGGTTACCAACACTGAAGCTTTCTTT. Encoded protein: CASTGLTVTNTEAFF. Supplemented by reference TRBV19 and TRBJ1-1, the full variable domain reads DGGITQSPKYLFRKEGQNVTLSCEQNLNHDAMYWYRQDPGQGLRLIYYSQIVNDFQKGDIAEGYSVSREKKESFPLTVTSAQKNPTAFYLCASTGLTVTNTEAFFGQGTRLTVV.

The chain recombines TRBV6-5 with TRBJ1-5; D ambiguous. The CDR3 is 14 amino acids. Germline CDR1 MNHEY, CDR2 SVGAGI. V was trimmed by 2 bases and J by 4 bases, leaving 9 bases between them. The chain's CDR3 is CASSYGLQNQPQHF. In DNA form, the CDR3 reads TGTGCCAGCAGTTACGGTCTACAGAATCAGCCCCAGCATTTT.

This clone counts as large (0.1 to 1%). V gene TRBV19 combines with J gene TRBJ1-2, with D uncertain. Germline V gene sequence: CDR1 LNHDA, CDR2 SQIVND (reference sequence). The V gene lost 4 bases and the J gene lost 4 bases, with 4 bases spanning the gap. This CDR3 is 11 amino acids long. Here the CDR3 reads CASSSSYGYTF. CDR3 DNA: TGTGCCAGTAGTAGCAGCTATGGCTACACCTTC.

The rearrangement joins TRBV7-3 to TRBJ1-1; TRBD1 might be the D (6 bases). The V and J ends lost 6 bases and 1 base respectively, with 9 bases between them. CDR1 is SGHTA, CDR2 FQGTGA, per germline. The CDR3 sequence is 13 residues long. The CDR3 DNA reads as TGTGCCAGCAGTATGACAGGGAACACTGAAGCTTTCTTT. It encodes CASSMTGNTEAFF.

The CDR3 nucleotides read TGTGCCAGCAGCCCAGCGGGCGGGACAGCTCATGGCTACACCTTC. Translating it yields CASSPAGGTAHGYTF. This rearrangement joins TRBV3-1 (or the pseudogene TRBV3-2) to TRBJ1-2, with 7 nucleotides matching TRBD1. The germline CDR1 and CDR2 sequences are LGHDT and YNNKEL (reference sequence). The CDR3 covers 15 residues. The V and J ends lost 4 bases and 6 bases, in that order; junction bases with no gene match: 11.

The chain links TRBV18 to TRBJ1-2, with 9 positions matching TRBD1. The CDR3 is 13 residues long. The V gene's germline CDR1 is KGHSH and CDR2 LQKENI. V lost 3 bases to trimming and J lost 6 bases; unmatched junction nucleotides: 2. The CDR3 here is CASSPGTGNGYTF. The CDR3 DNA reads TGTGCCAGCTCACCCGGGACAGGGAATGGCTACACCTTC. The full variable domain, completed using reference TRBV18 and TRBJ1-2, is NAGVMQNPRHLVRRRGQEARLRCSPMKGHSHVYWYRQLPEEGLKFMVYLQKENIIDESGMPKERFSAEFPKEGPSILRIQQVVRGDSAAYFCASSPGTGNGYTFGSGTRLTVV.

The rearrangement links TRBV28 to TRBJ1-4; TRBD1 is a possible D gene (6 bases). Germline CDR1 and CDR2: MDHEN and SYDVKM. V was cut by 2 bases and J by 4 bases, with 14 bases left in between. The CDR3 has 16 residues. CDR3 sequence: CASSLAGAGINEKLFF. The DNA of the CDR3 is TGTGCCAGCAGTTTAGCGGGGGCGGGTATTAATGAAAAACTGTTTTTT.

This chain joins TRBV7-9 and TRBJ1-4, with D maybe TRBD1 (6 bases). CDR1 and CDR2 from the germline V gene are SEHNR and FQNEAQ (reference sequence). Deletions cut 5 bases from V and 0 bases from J, with 7 bases between. CDR3 length: 14 amino acids. The CDR3: CASSRQATNEKLFF. In nucleotides, the CDR3 is TGTGCCAGCAGCCGACAGGCAACTAATGAAAAACTGTTTTTT.

The chain links TRBV11-2 to TRBJ2-3; 7 nucleotides align to TRBD2. The length of the CDR3 is 15 residues. Germline V gene lookup returns CDR1 SGHAT and CDR2 FQNNGV. The trim removed 0 bases at V and 5 bases at J, leaving 5 bases unmatched. As DNA, the CDR3 is TGTGCCAGCAGCTTAGAAAGACTAGCTCGAGATACGCAGTATTTT. Amino acid sequence: CASSLERLARDTQYF.

The rearrangement joins TRBV7-3 to TRBJ2-2; 9 positions agree with TRBD1. Germline CDR1 is SGHTA and CDR2 is FQGTGA. After removal of 4 bases from V and 6 bases from J, the junction contained 6 bases not matched to a gene. The CDR3 has 15 residues. The CDR3 spells CASSSGQGRAGELFF. The CDR3 DNA sequence: TGTGCCAGCAGCTCCGGACAGGGGCGGGCCGGGGAGCTGTTTTTT.

The chain has TRBV5-1 and TRBJ2-7, with 7 bases matching TRBD1. CDR3 length: 14 amino acids. The germline gives CDR1 SGHRS, CDR2 YFSETQ. J lost 4 bases, V lost 0 bases, and 4 bases had no gene match. The CDR3 is CASSLERGRYEQYF. The CDR3 coding sequence is TGCGCCAGCAGCTTGGAGAGGGGGCGGTACGAGCAGTACTTC.

The chain recombines TRBV2 with TRBJ1-4; 8 bases are shared with TRBD1. V dropped 5 bases and J dropped 1; count of bases not matched to a gene: 9. Looked up from germline, CDR1 is SNHLY and CDR2 is FYNNEI. The CDR3 covers 17 residues. CDR3 residues: CASSRQGIGLTNEKLFF. In DNA form, the CDR3 reads TGTGCCAGCAGTAGACAGGGGATTGGGCTAACTAATGAAAAACTGTTTTTT.

The chain combines TRBV18 with TRBJ1-2, with a weak D call TRBD1 (5 bases). Germline-derived CDR1 and CDR2 are KGHSH and LQKENI. The CDR3 has 14 residues. The V end lost 6 bases, the J end lost 4 bases, and 15 bases lay between the germline ends. CDR3 bases: TGTGCCAGCTCCCACGAAGGGGTTTCCTATGGCTACACCTTC. Translating it yields CASSHEGVSYGYTF.

The V gene is TRBV10-2, the J gene TRBJ2-7; D is perhaps TRBD2 (5 bases). The CDR3 covers 13 residues. In germline, CDR1 is WSHSY, CDR2 SAAADI. V lost 6 bases, J lost 0 bases, and 9 bases lay in between. Here the CDR3 DNA reads TGCGCCAGCAGCCTAGCCCTCTCCTACGAGCAGTACTTC. Its protein product is CASSLALSYEQYF.

The V gene is TRBV7-8, the J gene TRBJ2-2; 7 nucleotides line up with TRBD2. The CDR3 contains 16 residues. Germline assignment: CDR1 SGHVS and CDR2 FQNEAQ. Losses at the gene ends were 3 bases for V and 4 bases for J; bases not matched to a gene: 8. CDR3 amino acids: CASSLRGGPGTGELFF. The CDR3 DNA reads TGTGCCAGCAGCTTGCGGGGAGGGCCGGGCACCGGGGAGCTGTTTTTT.

This clone has only one observation. The V gene is TRBV19, the J gene TRBJ1-6; perhaps TRBD1 as D (5 bases). The CDR3 totals 15 residues. V was pared by 4 bases and J by 8 bases, with 15 bases between. Looked up from germline, CDR1 is LNHDA and CDR2 is SQIVND (reference sequence). CDR3 nucleotides: TGTGCCAGTAGTACTTCCCGGCCGGGGGATTCACCCCTCCACTTT. Residues: CASSTSRPGDSPLHF.

This rearrangement joins TRBV27 to TRBJ2-5, with TRBD2 identical over 10 bases. Germline V gene lookup returns CDR1 MNHEY and CDR2 SMNVEV (reference sequence). The CDR3 runs to 14 residues. The ends lost 4 bases at V and 5 bases at J; junction bases unmatched: 4. CDR3 coding DNA: TGTGCCAGCAGTTCCAGCGGGAGGGGGGAGACCCAGTACTTC. Its translation is CASSSSGRGETQYF.

CDR3 loop: CASSLDAGGRGEQYF. The CDR3 bases are TGTGCCAGCAGCTTGGACGCGGGAGGGAGGGGCGAGCAGTACTTC. J is TRBJ2-7 and V is TRBV5-4; TRBD2 matches 9 bases. Germline values: CDR1 SGHNT, CDR2 YYREEE (reference sequence). V shed 0 bases and J 6 bases; nucleotides not matched to a gene: 7. This CDR3 is built from 15 residues.

V is TRBV28 and J is TRBJ1-3; D possibly corresponds to TRBD1 (6 bases). Trimming took 4 bases from V and 6 from J, leaving 13 bases between them. There are 14 residues in the CDR3. Germline V CDR1 and CDR2: MDHEN, SYDVKM. The CDR3 sequence: CASSSGQIINTIYF. The CDR3, as DNA: TGTGCCAGCAGTTCCGGACAGATCATAAACACCATATATTTT.

This clone was observed once. This chain connects TRBV5-4 to TRBJ1-3; tentative D call: TRBD1 (6 bases). Germline CDR1 is SGHNT and CDR2 is YYREEE (reference sequence). The ends were cut back, 2 bases at V and 0 bases at J, with 15 bases in the middle. The CDR3 length is 17 residues. The CDR3 DNA reads TGTGCCAGCAGCTTCGTGGGGGCTTCGAGCTCTGGAAACACCATATATTTT. It specifies CASSFVGASSSGNTIYF. Drawing the rest from reference TRBV5-4 and TRBJ1-3, the complete variable domain is ETGVTQSPTHLIKTRGQQVTLRCSSQSGHNTVSWYQQALGQGPQFIFQYYREEENGRGNFPPRFSGLQFPNYSSELNVNALELDDSALYLCASSFVGASSSGNTIYFGEGSWLTVV.

The J gene is TRBJ1-6, the V gene TRBV3-1 (or the pseudogene TRBV3-2); weak D call: TRBD1 (5 bases). With 1 base removed from V and 9 bases from J, the gap between germline ends came to 13 bases. The CDR3 extends over 15 amino acids. Looked up from germline, CDR1 is LGHDT and CDR2 is YNNKEL (reference sequence). The DNA of the CDR3 is TGTGCCAGCAGCCAAGGGCGGCAGGGAGGTTCACCCCTCCACTTT. This gives the protein CASSQGRQGGSPLHF.

This clone showed up just a few times. The rearrangement links TRBV19 to TRBJ1-2; 11 bases are shared with TRBD1. Germline V gene data show CDR1 as LNHDA and CDR2 as SQIVND (reference sequence). Losses at the gene ends were 3 bases for V and 4 bases for J; bases not matched to a gene: 10. This CDR3 is built from 17 residues. The CDR3, as DNA: TGTGCCAGTAGTATTGGAGGGACAGGGGGTCTGATCTATGGCTACACCTTC. It encodes CASSIGGTGGLIYGYTF.

J is TRBJ1-1 and V is TRBV28; D perhaps matches TRBD1 (6 bases). CDR1 is MDHEN, CDR2 SYDVKM, per germline. The CDR3 contains 16 residues. The ends were cut back, 3 bases at V and 7 bases at J, with 21 bases in the middle. CDR3 sequence: CASSFSTGRTLFEAFF. The CDR3 nucleotides are TGTGCCAGCAGTTTTTCGACAGGACGCACTTTATTTGAAGCTTTCTTT.

This clone turned up a few times. The chain joins TRBV7-9 to TRBJ2-3; D is perhaps TRBD2 (6 bases). Trimming stripped 5 bases from V and 0 bases from J, with 21 bases between. Germline V gene sequence: CDR1 SEHNR, CDR2 FQNEAQ (reference sequence). The CDR3 spans 18 residues. Written as DNA, the CDR3 is TGTGCCAGCAGCCCCTTGGCGGGGCGAACACCTAGCACAGATACGCAGTATTTT. This codes for CASSPLAGRTPSTDTQYF.

The V and J genes are TRBV6-6 and TRBJ1-2; a possible D gene is TRBD1 (6 bases). V lost 0 bases, J lost 6 bases, and 11 bases lay in between. CDR1 and CDR2 (germline): MNHNY, SVGAGI (reference sequence). The CDR3 has 14 amino acids. CDR3 bases: TGTGCCAGCAGTTACTCGATTAGGGGGAATGGCTACACCTTC. Protein product: CASSYSIRGNGYTF.

The chain carries TRBV19 and TRBJ2-5; tentative D call: TRBD1 (6 bases). This CDR3 is built from 15 residues. The germline V and J ends were trimmed by 5 bases and 3 bases, with 16 bases remaining between them. Germline V gene data show CDR1 as LNHDA and CDR2 as SQIVND (reference sequence). The chain's CDR3 is CASSATGSRKETQYF. Here the CDR3 DNA reads TGTGCCAGTAGTGCTACAGGGTCGAGAAAAGAGACCCAGTACTTC.

The chain has TRBV19 and TRBJ1-2, with 8 nucleotides matching TRBD1. CDR3 length: 15 residues. CDR1 is LNHDA and CDR2 is SQIVND in the germline V gene (reference sequence). J lost 9 bases, V lost 7 bases, and 16 bases had no gene match. CDR3 region: CASTPSLGTGGSYTF. The DNA for the CDR3 is TGTGCCAGTACCCCATCACTCGGGACAGGTGGGAGCTACACCTTC.